This TCR beta chain appears in the sequencing data of a study of OX40 agonist ivuxolimab in advanced cancers. As for the study in general: Dose-escalation patients suffered from hepatocellular carcinoma, melanoma, renal cell or head and neck cancer.

Method: immunoSEQ multiplex PCR; TCRdb's copy keeps in-frame clones and lacks some. The table shows fewer than 70,000 clones, with 77% occurring only once. The sequenced sample was CD4+ or CD8+ T cells sorted from blood, obtained in a trial of the OX40 agonist ivuxolimab. This sequence was found in an adult with an advanced solid tumor such as melanoma, head and neck, liver or kidney cancer.

The CDR3 bases are TGTGCCAGCAGCCCCCGACAGGGGGGGTGGTATGGCTACACCTTC. It is translated as CASSPRQGGWYGYTF. The chain has TRBV7-2 and TRBJ1-2, with TRBD1 matching 9 bases. The J segment lost 5 bases and the V segment lost 5 bases, leaving 9 bases of the junction unmatched. CDR1 is SGHTA and CDR2 is FQGNSA in the germline V gene. This CDR3 region has 15 residues. Combining the CDR3 with reference TRBV7-2 and TRBJ1-2 gives the whole variable domain GAGVSQSPSNKVTEKGKDVELRCDPISGHTALYWYRQSLGQGLEFLIYFQGNSAPDKSGLPSDRFSAERTGGSVSTLTIQRTQQEDSAVYLCASSPRQGGWYGYTFGSGTRLTVV.